The entry below gives a single TCR beta chain sequence along with its context. The antigen remains unidentified. Primers included in the PCR were 60 Vbeta and 13 Jbeta primers. Clones were read by immunoSEQ multiplex PCR, and TCRdb kept only the in-frame ones, dropping some. The table has 90,000 to 130,000 clones, 55% to 65% seen once. The data were obtained in a study of cytomegalovirus exposure and HLA in healthy donors. The study's findings and limits: A later analysis linked 15,000 to 20,000 TCR beta sequences to HLA alleles at 0.05 false discovery rate. Rarity characterized most TCR sequences, yet some public TCRs appeared in many donors.

The receptor's source is a woman aged 25 to 39 in good health and CMV-seronegative. The sequenced material came from PBMCs.

CDR3 region: CASSEELAGNNEQFF. The CDR3 DNA sequence: TGTGCCAGCAGTGAAGAACTAGCGGGAAACAATGAGCAGTTCTTC. This chain links TRBV6-1 with TRBJ2-1, with 10 bases fitting TRBD2. The CDR3 consists of 15 residues. V lost 1 base, J lost 5 bases, and 2 bases stayed unmatched. The germline V gene has CDR1 MNHNS and CDR2 SASEGT.